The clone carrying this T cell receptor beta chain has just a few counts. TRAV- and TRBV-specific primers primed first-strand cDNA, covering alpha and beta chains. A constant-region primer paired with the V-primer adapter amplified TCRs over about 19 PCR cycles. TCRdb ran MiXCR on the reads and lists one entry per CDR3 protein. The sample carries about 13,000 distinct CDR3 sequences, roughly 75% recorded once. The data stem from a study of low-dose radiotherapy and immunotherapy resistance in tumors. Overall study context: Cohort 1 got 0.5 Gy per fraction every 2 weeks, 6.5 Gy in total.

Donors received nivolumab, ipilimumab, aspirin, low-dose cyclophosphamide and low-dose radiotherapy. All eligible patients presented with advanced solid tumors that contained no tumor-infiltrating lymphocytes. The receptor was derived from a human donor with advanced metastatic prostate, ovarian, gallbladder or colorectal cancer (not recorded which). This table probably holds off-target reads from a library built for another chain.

This chain's CDR3 is CASEPWGSGGPSYEQYF. CDR3 DNA: TGCGCCAGCGAACCCTGGGGTAGCGGGGGACCCTCCTACGAGCAGTACTTC. V is TRBV5-1 and J is TRBJ2-7, with TRBD2 identical over 9 bases. Germline V gene data show CDR1 as SGHRS and CDR2 as YFSETQ. The junction had 14 bases not matched to a gene; V was cut back by 7 bases and J by 0 bases. The CDR3 loop spans 17 amino acids.